The 14 T cell receptor beta chains presented below share a single source sample, sequenced in a study of T cells in Graves' hyperthyroidism and ophthalmopathy. Template material for amplifying TCR beta CDR3 regions consisted of RNA transcripts. A set of HTBI primers served as the primers for a first-round RT-PCR of the TCR CDR3. Each CDR3 protein gets one entry after TCRdb re-called the multiplex PCR reads with MiXCR. The data show about 380,000 distinct CDR3 sequences, less than 20% seen once. Sequencing was done on a sample of blood. The receptors were gathered from a man younger than 35 with Graves' ophthalmopathy.

This clonotype was detected only a few times. This sequence joins TRBV19 and TRBJ1-1, with TRBD1 as a possible D gene (5 bases). This CDR3 spans 15 amino acids. Between the trimmed V and J ends, which lost 6 bases and 0 bases, there was a span of 14 bases. From germline, CDR1 is LNHDA and CDR2 SQIVND (reference sequence). In nucleotides, the CDR3 is TGTGCCAGTAGGACCGGGGCCTTTATGAACACTGAAGCTTTCTTT. Protein sequence: CASRTGAFMNTEAFF.

This clonotype appeared many times. This chain joins TRBV5-1 and TRBJ1-2; TRBD1 aligns across 7 bases. Germline CDR1 SGHRS, CDR2 YFSETQ. This CDR3 is built from 13 residues. J lost 6 bases, V lost 3 bases, and 5 bases had no gene match. CDR3 in amino acids: CASSSQGGDGYTF. The CDR3 region has the DNA TGCGCCAGCAGCTCGCAGGGGGGCGATGGCTACACCTTC.

A few counts support this clonotype. The gene calls are TRBV18 and TRBJ2-2, with D possibly matching TRBD2 (5 bases). The CDR3 runs to 14 residues. CDR1 is KGHSH and CDR2 is LQKENI in the germline V gene. V lost 3 bases and J lost 4, with 9 bases in between. Here the CDR3 DNA reads TGTGCCAGCTCACCGAGGGAAGGCACCGGGGAGCTGTTTTTT. This sequence encodes CASSPREGTGELFF.

The chain joins TRBV6-5 to TRBJ2-6; D is undetermined. CDR1 and CDR2 from the germline V gene are MNHEY and SVGAGI. The CDR3 consists of 15 residues. The V gene lost 6 bases and the J gene lost 0 bases, with 9 bases spanning the gap. CDR3 coding DNA: TGTGCCAGCAGATACCTGAACTCTGGGGCCAACGTCCTGACTTTC. As protein: CASRYLNSGANVLTF.

Ten or more counts support this clonotype. The CDR3 DNA is TGTGCCACCACGTACTGGGGGGGGGCGAGGGATACGCAGTATTTT. Amino acid sequence: CATTYWGGARDTQYF. The genes are TRBV12-3 or TRBV12-4 and TRBJ2-3; D possibly corresponds to TRBD2 (7 bases). The CDR3 consists of 15 residues. Trimming left V 10 bases short and J 6 bases short, with 23 bases between.

V is TRBV5-6 and J is TRBJ1-5, with 7 positions matching TRBD1. V lost 4 bases and J lost 3; bases outside the gene matches: 4. The CDR3 extends over 14 amino acids. Germline V CDR1 and CDR2: SGHDT, YYEEEE. CDR3 in DNA: TGTGCCAGCAGCGCGGGACAGATCAATCAGCCCCAGCATTTT. This translates into CASSAGQINQPQHF. Full variable domain (missing parts from reference TRBV5-6 and TRBJ1-5): DAGVTQSPTHLIKTRGQQVTLRCSPKSGHDTVSWYQQALGQGPQFIFQYYEEEERQRGNFPDRFSGHQFPNYSSELNVNALLLGDSALYLCASSAGQINQPQHFGDGTRLSIL.

This clonotype was detected many times. The chain joins TRBV12-3 or TRBV12-4 to TRBJ2-1, with a possible D match to TRBD2 (5 bases). The CDR3 sequence is 15 residues long. V dropped 3 bases and J dropped 2 bases, with 11 bases sitting between them. Here the CDR3 DNA reads TGTGCCAGCAGTTTTAAGGACTCTACCTACAATGAGCAGTTCTTC. The encoded protein is CASSFKDSTYNEQFF.

This clonotype was detected a few times. The chain combines TRBV7-3 with TRBJ1-1; no definite D call. Germline lookup yields CDR1 SGHTA and CDR2 FQGTGA. The CDR3 totals 12 residues. Trimming pared 8 bases from V and 2 bases from J, leaving 9 bases between. The CDR3 nucleotides are TGTGCCAGCGCTTCCGGAAACACTGAAGCTTTCTTT. It yields the protein CASASGNTEAFF.

The V call is TRBV20-1, the J call TRBJ2-1; 12 bases align to TRBD2. The CDR3 is 20 residues long. With V trimmed by 7 bases and J by 0 bases, 19 bases remained unmatched. CDR1 is DFQATT and CDR2 is SNEGSKA in the germline V gene (reference sequence). In DNA, the CDR3 is TGCAGTGTACAATCGGCTAGCGGGGGGGCCCTTTTTAGCTCCTACAATGAGCAGTTCTTC. This encodes CSVQSASGGALFSSYNEQFF.

The sample holds a few counts of this clonotype. The chain links TRBV9 to TRBJ1-2, with unresolved D. CDR3 length: 14 amino acids. Germline values: CDR1 SGDLS, CDR2 YYNGEE. Trimming cost V 3 bases and J 5 bases, with 14 bases left between them. The chain's CDR3 is CASSGGRSGYGYTF. The CDR3 DNA is TGTGCCAGCAGCGGCGGACGGTCCGGGTATGGCTACACCTTC. Together with reference TRBV9 and TRBJ1-2, the CDR3 gives the full variable domain: DSGVTQTPKHLITATGQRVTLRCSPRSGDLSVYWYQQSLDQGLQFLIQYYNGEERAKGNILERFSAQQFPDLHSELNLSSLELGDSALYFCASSGGRSGYGYTFGSGTRLTVV.

This clonotype was recorded at least ten times. The V gene is TRBV2, the J gene TRBJ2-3, with 7 bases matching TRBD2. Germline V gene sequence: CDR1 SNHLY, CDR2 FYNNEI. The CDR3 runs 16 residues. The ends lost 6 bases at V and 6 bases at J; junction bases unmatched: 15. DNA for the CDR3: TGTGCCAGCAGAAGTGATGGTAGCGGGCGGGGGGATACGCAGTATTTT. It codes for CASRSDGSGRGDTQYF.

This chain links TRBV5-4 with TRBJ2-1; D is undetermined. CDR1 and CDR2 from the germline V gene are SGHNT and YYREEE (reference sequence). The CDR3 runs to 13 residues. Trimming cost V 4 bases and J 11 bases, with 16 bases left between them. The CDR3 reads CASSPQEGQKQFF. The CDR3, as DNA: TGTGCCAGCAGCCCCCAGGAAGGGCAGAAGCAGTTCTTC.

Ten or more counts support this clonotype. This chain links TRBV12-3 or TRBV12-4 with TRBJ1-6; D possibly corresponds to TRBD1 (5 bases). The CDR3 totals 15 residues. V was trimmed by 5 bases and J by 13 bases, leaving 21 bases between them. The CDR3 sequence: CASSAGRDGGRPLHF. In DNA, the CDR3 is TGTGCCAGCAGTGCCGGACGGGACGGCGGACGCCCCCTCCACTTT.

This clonotype was counted between two and nine times. V and J are TRBV7-8 and TRBJ1-6; 7 positions agree with TRBD1. The CDR3 is made up of 16 amino acids. V dropped 1 base and J dropped 7; count of bases not matched to a gene: 7. CDR1 SGHVS and CDR2 FQNEAQ come from the germline V gene. CDR3 sequence (DNA): TGTGCCAGCAGCTTAGGGCTCGACAGGGCGAATTCACCCCTCCACTTT. Translating it yields CASSLGLDRANSPLHF.